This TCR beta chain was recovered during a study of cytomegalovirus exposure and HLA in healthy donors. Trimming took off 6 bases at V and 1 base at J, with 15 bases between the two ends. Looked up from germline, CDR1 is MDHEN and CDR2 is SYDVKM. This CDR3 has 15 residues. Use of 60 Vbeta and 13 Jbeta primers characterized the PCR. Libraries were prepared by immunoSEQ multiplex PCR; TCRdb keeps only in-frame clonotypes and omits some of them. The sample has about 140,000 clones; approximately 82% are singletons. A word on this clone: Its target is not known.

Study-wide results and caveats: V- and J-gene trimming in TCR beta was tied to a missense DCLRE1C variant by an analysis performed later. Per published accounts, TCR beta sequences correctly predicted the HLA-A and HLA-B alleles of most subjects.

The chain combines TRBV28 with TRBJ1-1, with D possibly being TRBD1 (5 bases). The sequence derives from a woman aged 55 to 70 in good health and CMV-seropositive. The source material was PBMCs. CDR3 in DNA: TGTGCCAGCAGCCCGTTTACAGGAAAGAACACTGAAGCTTTCTTT. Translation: CASSPFTGKNTEAFF.